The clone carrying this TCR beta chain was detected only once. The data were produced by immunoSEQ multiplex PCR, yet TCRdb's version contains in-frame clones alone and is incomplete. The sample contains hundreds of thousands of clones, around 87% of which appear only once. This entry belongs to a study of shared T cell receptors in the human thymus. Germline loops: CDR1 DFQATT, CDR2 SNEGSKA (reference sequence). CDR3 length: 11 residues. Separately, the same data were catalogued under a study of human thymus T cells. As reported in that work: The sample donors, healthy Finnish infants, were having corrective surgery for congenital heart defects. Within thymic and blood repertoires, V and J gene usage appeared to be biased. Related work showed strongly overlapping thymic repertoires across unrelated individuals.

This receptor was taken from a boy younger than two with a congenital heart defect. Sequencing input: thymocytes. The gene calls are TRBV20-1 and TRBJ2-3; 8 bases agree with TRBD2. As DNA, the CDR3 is TGCAGAGCGGGAGTCACAGATACGCAGTATTTT. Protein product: CRAGVTDTQYF.